The 13 T cell receptor beta chains listed next were all sequenced from one sample in a study of shared clonotypes between healthy human individuals. Method: immunoSEQ multiplex PCR; TCRdb's copy keeps in-frame clones and lacks some. The sample lists approximately 88,000 clones, 68% occurring once. The sample taken for sequencing was memory CD8+ T cells sorted from blood. Subset here: CD45RO+ cells pooled with CCR7-negative TemRA cells. The receptors come from a man aged 25 to 45 in good health.

The chain employs TRBV11-2 and TRBJ2-3, with D unclear. The V end lost 3 bases, the J end lost 0 bases, and 10 bases lay between the germline ends. Germline V lookup: CDR1 SGHAT, CDR2 FQNNGV. The CDR3 has 15 amino acids. The CDR3 DNA sequence: TGTGCCAGCAGCTTTTCGCCGGTTAGCACAGATACGCAGTATTTT. Its protein is CASSFSPVSTDTQYF.

This chain links TRBV9 with TRBJ2-7; 10 nucleotides match TRBD2. Germline assignment: CDR1 SGDLS and CDR2 YYNGEE. V lost 0 bases and J lost 6; bases outside the gene matches: 9. CDR3 length: 16 residues. CDR3 DNA sequence: TGTGCCAGCAGCGTAGATTTAGCGGGAGGTTTGGGCGAGCAGTACTTC. This codes for CASSVDLAGGLGEQYF.

The chain joins TRBV4-3 to TRBJ2-5, with a possible D match to TRBD1 (5 bases). The end of the DNA is better explained by TRBJ2-7, so the J call may be wrong. In germline, CDR1 is LGHNA, CDR2 YSLEER. This CDR3 contains 15 residues. The CDR3 sequence: CASSQDWGSTYEQYF. CDR3 coding DNA: TGCGCCAGCAGCCAAGATTGGGGCAGCACCTACGAGCAGTACTTC.

This sequence joins TRBV28 and TRBJ1-2; 7 nucleotides line up with TRBD1. With V trimmed by 2 bases and J by 4 bases, 1 base remained unmatched. CDR1 and CDR2 from the germline V gene are MDHEN and SYDVKM. The CDR3 extends over 13 amino acids. The CDR3 coding sequence is TGTGCCAGCAGTTTAAGGGACAGCTATGGCTACACCTTC. As protein: CASSLRDSYGYTF.

The chain has TRBV7-6 and TRBJ2-3; weak D call: TRBD2 (6 bases). V gave up 5 bases and J gave up 4 bases, with 13 bases separating them. In germline, CDR1 is SGHVS, CDR2 FNYEAQ. The CDR3 covers 14 residues. The CDR3 region is CASSRMGGSDTQYF. The CDR3 DNA is TGTGCCAGCAGCCGAATGGGGGGATCAGATACGCAGTATTTT.

The V gene is TRBV2, the J gene TRBJ2-2; 7 nucleotides line up with TRBD2. CDR1 and CDR2 from the germline V gene are SNHLY and FYNNEI. This CDR3 is 17 amino acids long. V lost 5 bases to trimming and J lost 5 bases; unmatched junction nucleotides: 14. CDR3 nucleotides: TGTGCCAGCAGTTTTCAATTTGGGAGGGAGAATACCGGGGAGCTGTTTTTT. Protein product: CASSFQFGRENTGELFF.

In its sample, this clone was seen a few times. The chain combines TRBV28 with TRBJ2-7, with D perhaps TRBD2 (5 bases). Trimming took 6 bases from V and 3 from J, leaving 9 bases between them. The CDR3 runs to 12 residues. CDR1 and CDR2 (germline): MDHEN, SYDVKM. The CDR3 coding sequence is TGTGCCAGCAGGTCAGCGGACTACGAGCAGTACTTC. This sequence encodes CASRSADYEQYF.

This clone appeared a few times. This sequence joins TRBV9 and TRBJ2-4; D perhaps matches TRBD2 (6 bases). The ends were cut back, 0 bases at V and 8 bases at J, with 9 bases in the middle. Germline-derived CDR1 and CDR2 are SGDLS and YYNGEE. The CDR3 is 13 residues long. CDR3 protein: CASSVGEEDIQYF. CDR3 in DNA: TGTGCCAGCAGCGTAGGGGAGGAGGACATTCAGTACTTC.

This chain joins TRBV19 and TRBJ2-1, with 8 nucleotides matching TRBD2. V dropped 5 bases and J dropped 4; count of bases not matched to a gene: 7. Looked up from germline, CDR1 is LNHDA and CDR2 is SQIVND (reference sequence). This CDR3 contains 15 residues. Here the CDR3 reads CASSLTSGWYNEQFF. Here the CDR3 DNA reads TGTGCCAGTAGTCTCACTAGCGGATGGTACAATGAGCAGTTCTTC.

This clone was counted between two and nine times. This chain joins TRBV6-1 and TRBJ2-3; 10 nucleotides align to TRBD2. The CDR3 covers 15 residues. The germline V gene encodes CDR1 MNHNS and CDR2 SASEGT. The junction had 4 bases not matched to a gene; V was cut back by 1 base and J by 6 bases. The CDR3 nucleotides are TGTGCCAGCAGTGAAGTAGCGGGAGGTAGGGATACGCAGTATTTT. Encoded protein: CASSEVAGGRDTQYF.

The V and J genes are TRBV25-1 and TRBJ1-1; D is perhaps TRBD1 (5 bases). This CDR3 region has 12 residues. The V end lost 4 bases, the J end lost 4 bases, and 7 bases lay between the germline ends. Per germline, CDR1 MGHDK and CDR2 SYGVNS. CDR3 in amino acids: CASSVGTTEAFF. In DNA, the CDR3 is TGTGCCAGCAGTGTTGGGACCACTGAAGCTTTCTTT.

This clone appeared a single time. The chain carries TRBV11-3 and TRBJ2-7; 7 bases fit TRBD1. The V gene's germline CDR1 is SGHNT and CDR2 YENEEA. The J segment lost 4 bases and the V segment lost 3 bases, leaving 6 bases of the junction unmatched. The CDR3 runs 14 residues. DNA of the CDR3: TGTGCCAGCAGCTTCGCCGACAGGGAATACGAGCAGTACTTC. Its protein is CASSFADREYEQYF.

The genes are TRBV27 and TRBJ2-1; 9 bases match TRBD1. This CDR3 is 18 amino acids long. Germline assignment: CDR1 MNHEY and CDR2 SMNVEV (reference sequence). The trim removed 5 bases at V and 5 bases at J, leaving 16 bases unmatched. CDR3 sequence reads: CASSNRDRARGRDNEQFF. Here the CDR3 DNA reads TGTGCCAGCAGTAACCGGGACAGGGCGCGGGGGAGGGACAATGAGCAGTTCTTC.